This T cell receptor beta chain was sequenced during a study of early T cells in non-severe SARS-CoV-2 infection. The protocol attached unique molecular identifiers to individual cDNA molecules. TCRdb reanalysed the 5' RACE reads using MiXCR and keeps one entry per CDR3 protein. The sample lists some 32,000 distinct CDR3 sequences, 5% to 6% occurring once. Trimming shortened V by 4 bases and J by 2 bases, and 7 bases separated the two germline ends. Germline V gene lookup returns CDR1 SGHDT and CDR2 YYEEEE. The CDR3 spans 12 residues. This rearrangement joins TRBV5-6 to TRBJ2-7, with D uncertain. The sequence came from an adult who was a healthcare worker with PCR-confirmed SARS-CoV-2 infection or an uninfected control (not recorded which). Material for sequencing was whole blood. The CDR3 DNA reads TGTGCCAGCAGCCCCCAGACCTACGAGCAGTACTTC. Protein product: CASSPQTYEQYF.